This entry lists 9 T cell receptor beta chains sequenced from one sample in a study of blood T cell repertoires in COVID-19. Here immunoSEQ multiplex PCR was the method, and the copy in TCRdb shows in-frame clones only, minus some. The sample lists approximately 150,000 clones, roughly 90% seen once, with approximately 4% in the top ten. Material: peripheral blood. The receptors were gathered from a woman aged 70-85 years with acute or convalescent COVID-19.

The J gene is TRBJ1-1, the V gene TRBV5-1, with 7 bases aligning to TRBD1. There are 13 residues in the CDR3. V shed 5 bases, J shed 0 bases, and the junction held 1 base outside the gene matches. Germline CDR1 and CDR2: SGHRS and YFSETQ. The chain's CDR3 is CASRTGLNTEAFF. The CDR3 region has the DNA TGCGCCAGCAGGACAGGGTTGAACACTGAAGCTTTCTTT.

CDR3 in DNA: TGTGCCACCAGTGATCGGACAGGGCTTCAAGGCTACACCTTC. The encoded protein is CATSDRTGLQGYTF. The chain combines TRBV24-1 with TRBJ1-2; 8 nucleotides match TRBD1. Germline V gene sequence: CDR1 KGHDR, CDR2 SFDVKD. The CDR3 contains 14 residues. Trimming took 3 bases from V and 8 from J; bases not matched to a gene: 7.

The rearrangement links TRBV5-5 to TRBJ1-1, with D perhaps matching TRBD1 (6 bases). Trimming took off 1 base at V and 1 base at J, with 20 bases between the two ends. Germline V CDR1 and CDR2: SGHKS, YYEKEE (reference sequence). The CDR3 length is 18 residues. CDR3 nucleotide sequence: TGTGCCAGCAGCTTGTTTGTCTCGGGGGGGCCGAAGAACACTGAAGCTTTCTTT. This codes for CASSLFVSGGPKNTEAFF.

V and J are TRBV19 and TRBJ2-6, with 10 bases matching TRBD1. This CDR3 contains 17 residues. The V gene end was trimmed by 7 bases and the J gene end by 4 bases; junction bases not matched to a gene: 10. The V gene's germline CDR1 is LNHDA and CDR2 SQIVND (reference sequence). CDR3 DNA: TGTGCCAGTAAAAGGGACAGGGGCCAAGGAGGGGCCAACGTCCTGACTTTC. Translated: CASKRDRGQGGANVLTF.

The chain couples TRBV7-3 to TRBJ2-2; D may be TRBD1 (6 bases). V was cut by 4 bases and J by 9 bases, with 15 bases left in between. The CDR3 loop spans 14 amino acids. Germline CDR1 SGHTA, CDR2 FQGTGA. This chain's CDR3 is CASSYNRDQRELFF. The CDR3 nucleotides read TGTGCCAGCAGCTATAACAGGGATCAGAGGGAGCTGTTTTTT.

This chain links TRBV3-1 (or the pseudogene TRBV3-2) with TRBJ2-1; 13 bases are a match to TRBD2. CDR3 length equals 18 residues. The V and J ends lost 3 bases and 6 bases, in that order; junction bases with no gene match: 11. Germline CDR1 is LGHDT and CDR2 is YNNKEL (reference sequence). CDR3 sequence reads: CASSHTSGGAGTCNEQFF. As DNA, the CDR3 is TGTGCCAGCAGCCACACTAGCGGGGGGGCGGGGACATGCAATGAGCAGTTCTTC.

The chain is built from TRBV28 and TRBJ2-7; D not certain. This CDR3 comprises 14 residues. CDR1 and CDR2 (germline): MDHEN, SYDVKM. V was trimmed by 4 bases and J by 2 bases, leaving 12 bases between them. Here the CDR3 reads CASSWSLDTYEQYF. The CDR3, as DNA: TGTGCCAGCAGTTGGTCTCTAGATACCTACGAGCAGTACTTC.

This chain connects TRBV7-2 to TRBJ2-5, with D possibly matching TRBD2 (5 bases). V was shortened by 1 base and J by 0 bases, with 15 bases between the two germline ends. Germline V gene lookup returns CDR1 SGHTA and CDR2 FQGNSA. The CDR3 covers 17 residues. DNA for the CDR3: TGTGCCAGCAGCTTAGTCTCAAGCGGTACTTACCAAGAGACCCAGTACTTC. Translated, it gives CASSLVSSGTYQETQYF.

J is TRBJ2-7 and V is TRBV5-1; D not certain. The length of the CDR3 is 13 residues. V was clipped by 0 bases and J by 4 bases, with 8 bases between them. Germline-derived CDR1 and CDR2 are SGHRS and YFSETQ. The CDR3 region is CASSLAFGYEQYF. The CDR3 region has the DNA TGCGCCAGCAGCTTGGCCTTCGGTTACGAGCAGTACTTC.